The source of this TCR beta chain is a study of molecular identifiers for immune sequencing clone quantification. This clonotype was seen ten or more times. TCRdb processed the PCR reads anew with MiXCR; each CDR3 protein has one entry. The sample shows more than 550,000 distinct CDR3 sequences, 25% of them seen only once. The CDR3 has 13 residues. The V gene lost 1 base and the J gene lost 6 bases, with 9 bases spanning the gap. The V gene's germline CDR1 is SGHDT and CDR2 YYEEEE. The chain links TRBV5-6 to TRBJ2-3; D gene uncertain. The TCR sequence derives from a human donor in good health. Some libraries in this study had Jurkat cell RNA spiked in. Material for sequencing was naive CD8+ T cells from blood, with Jurkat cell RNA spiked in. Sample subset: FACS-sorted CD8+CD4-CCR7+CD45RA+ naive T cells. This chain's CDR3 is CASSLIASDTQYF. For the CDR3, the DNA is TGTGCCAGCAGCTTGATCGCCTCGGATACGCAGTATTTT.